These 13 T cell receptor beta chains were sequenced from one sample in a study of a mutant IDH1 vaccine in newly diagnosed glioma (dated by TCRdb to the early 2020s). The sample's time point label, in plain terms: baseline, week 1 (first vaccination visit). Taken with the paper, the label for treatment or condition translates to: pre-vaccination baseline after standard-of-care therapy. The library relied on the immunoSEQ multiplex PCR assay. TCRdb limited this immuneACCESS table to in-frame rearrangements with V and J called. A share of clones is missing; checked studies link under half to unresolved V genes, and the rest is unexplained. A total of about 98,000 clones appear in this sample, around 90% of them only once. Clones ranked in the top ten supply roughly 0.58% of the sample. The sample was PBMCs, taken from a glioma patient treated with radiotherapy, temozolomide or both. The receptors shown here come from a woman aged 45-65 years with glioma.

This clone was seen only once. V gene TRBV30 combines with J gene TRBJ2-7; weak D call: TRBD1 (5 bases). Germline values: CDR1 GTSNPN, CDR2 SVGIG (reference sequence). Trimming cost V 3 bases and J 3 bases, with 6 bases left between them. The CDR3 loop spans 11 amino acids. DNA of the CDR3: TGTGCCTGGAGCCAGGGCTACGAGCAGTACTTC. Translating it yields CAWSQGYEQYF.

The gene calls are TRBV11-2 and TRBJ1-1; D ambiguous. This CDR3 has 15 amino acids. Trimming left V 4 bases short and J 1 base short, with 13 bases between. Germline CDR1 reads SGHAT; CDR2 reads FQNNGV. The CDR3 sequence: CASSSLDGWNTEAFF. As DNA, the CDR3 is TGTGCCAGCAGCTCATTGGACGGATGGAACACTGAAGCTTTCTTT.

The chain recombines TRBV6-6 with TRBJ2-7, with D perhaps matching TRBD1 (5 bases). Trimming removed 3 bases from V and 2 bases from J, with 11 bases in between. Germline lookup yields CDR1 MNHNY and CDR2 SVGAGI (reference sequence). This CDR3 comprises 14 residues. CDR3 DNA sequence: TGTGCCAGCAGTTATTCGGACATAACCTACGAGCAGTACTTC. Amino acid sequence: CASSYSDITYEQYF.

This sequence joins TRBV19 and TRBJ2-7, with TRBD2 matching 7 bases. The V and J ends lost 1 base and 2 bases, in that order; junction bases with no gene match: 2. The germline V gene encodes CDR1 LNHDA and CDR2 SQIVND (reference sequence). The CDR3 consists of 14 residues. The CDR3 sequence: CASSIAGGTYEQYF. Written as DNA, the CDR3 is TGTGCCAGTAGTATAGCGGGAGGAACCTACGAGCAGTACTTC.

This chain links TRBV9 with TRBJ2-2, with TRBD1 as a possible D gene (5 bases). Trimming left V 0 bases short and J 5 bases short, with 11 bases between. CDR3 size: 15 residues. The germline gives CDR1 SGDLS, CDR2 YYNGEE. CDR3 coding DNA: TGTGCCAGCAGCGTAGAAAGGGGTGGGACCGGGGAGCTGTTTTTT. It encodes CASSVERGGTGELFF.

About this clone: A junction end diverges from the germline sequence, so it may reflect a read error. V usage is TRBV7-7 and J usage is TRBJ2-1; the D gene could be TRBD1 or TRBD2 (6 bases each). CDR1 SSHAT and CDR2 FNYEAQ come from the germline V gene (reference sequence). The CDR3 runs 14 residues. The CDR3 DNA is TGTGCTAGCAGCTTAAGGGGGAGGAGCAATGAGCAGTTCTTC. Its protein product is CASSLRGRSNEQFF.

The chain carries TRBV29-1 and TRBJ2-7; the D gene could be TRBD1 or TRBD2 (5 bases each). This CDR3 contains 13 residues. CDR1 and CDR2 from the germline V gene are SQVTM and ANQGSEA. Trimming left V 3 bases short and J 0 bases short, with 9 bases between. This CDR3 reads CSVEGPRSYEQYF. CDR3 nucleotide sequence: TGCAGCGTTGAGGGACCCCGCTCCTACGAGCAGTACTTC.

This clone was counted once. The J gene is TRBJ2-7, the V gene TRBV28; D is uncertain. This CDR3 is built from 13 residues. V lost 5 bases, J lost 2 bases, and 10 bases lay in between. Germline CDR1 MDHEN, CDR2 SYDVKM. CDR3 nucleotides: TGTGCCAGCAGTCGGGCCCTAACCTACGAGCAGTACTTC. Its protein product is CASSRALTYEQYF.

The chain couples TRBV5-1 to TRBJ2-5; D is undetermined. The CDR3 runs to 16 residues. V lost 0 bases to trimming and J lost 2 bases, with 14 bases between them. CDR1 and CDR2 (germline): SGHRS, YFSETQ. CDR3 sequence (DNA): TGCGCCAGCAGCTTGGGGGTTGCGCACGCGCAAGAGACCCAGTACTTC. This codes for CASSLGVAHAQETQYF.

This CDR3 reads CSVSTVFLDTQYF. DNA for the CDR3: TGCAGCGTTTCAACAGTGTTCTTAGATACGCAGTATTTT. The chain links TRBV29-1 to TRBJ2-3; D is undetermined. CDR3 length: 13 amino acids. Germline assignment: CDR1 SQVTM and CDR2 ANQGSEA. Trimming removed 5 bases from V and 5 bases from J, with 14 bases in between.

The V and J genes are TRBV30 and TRBJ2-6; 9 bases are a match to TRBD2. The CDR3 extends over 16 amino acids. Germline V gene lookup returns CDR1 GTSNPN and CDR2 SVGIG (reference sequence). After removal of 5 bases from V and 0 bases from J, the junction contained 5 bases not matched to a gene. CDR3 amino acids: CAWAGGEGSGANVLTF. In DNA form, the CDR3 reads TGTGCCTGGGCGGGGGGGGAGGGCTCTGGGGCCAACGTCCTGACTTTC.

This chain's CDR3 is CASSYSAGENEQFF. The CDR3 nucleotides are TGTGCCAGCAGTTACTCTGCGGGAGAGAATGAGCAGTTCTTC. The rearrangement uses TRBV6-6 and TRBJ2-1; 7 positions agree with TRBD2. The junction had 3 bases not matched to a gene; V was cut back by 0 bases and J by 7 bases. The CDR3 spans 14 residues. Germline V gives CDR1 MNHNY, CDR2 SVGAGI (reference sequence).

V and J are TRBV7-2 and TRBJ1-1, with D perhaps TRBD1 (5 bases). V was clipped by 3 bases and J by 4 bases, with 21 bases between them. The germline V gene has CDR1 SGHTA and CDR2 FQGNSA. The CDR3 length is 17 residues. The CDR3 DNA sequence: TGTGCCAGCAGCTTGATGGGGCCAGGGAGGCTGGGCACTGAAGCTTTCTTT. This translates into CASSLMGPGRLGTEAFF.